The entry that follows covers one T cell receptor beta chain sequence. Its antigen remains unidentified. No base-level quality is on record; no much larger clone is a single base apart. The sample's time point label is to be understood as: baseline before first vaccination. Vaccinee samples came from UK trials COV001 and COV002, including a single-blind randomized controlled phase 2/3 trial of AZD1222 (ChAdOx1 nCoV-19) in healthy adults. Trial participant PBMC samples were collected at day 0 and day 28 after the second dose for TCRbeta chain sequencing. The sample originates from a study of T cell responses to AZD1222 COVID-19 vaccine (dated by TCRdb to 2020 to 2023). For the study in its entirety: AZD1222 recipients whose second dose came at about 4 weeks and those whose second dose came at about 12 weeks were combined into one group, since spike-specific TCR depth and breadth did not differ between the two schedules. Trial participants were enrolled by age into subgroups of 18-55, 56-69 and 70-plus years, and about 150, 27 and 61 TCR-sequenced participants, respectively, were included in these subgroups. TCR sequencing covered over 230 trial participants: 200 to 210 given two doses of AZD1222 and around 26 given two doses of MenACWY control vaccine. Beyond this particular receptor, the publication reports: Conclusions about previously exposed vaccinees are limited, since just six AZD1222 recipients were seropositive for SARS-CoV-2 at baseline. Participants were mostly white British and included more females than males, and it was suggested by the authors that clonal diversity may have been underestimated. In the small 56-69-year group, the increase in depth fell short of significance, most likely because of low power. The whole spike protein was spanned by vaccine-associated CD4 TCRs, and dominant responses were seen in regions 160-218 and 743-854. Nearly half of unique spike-specific TCRs reportedly recognized epitopes outside regions mutated in the B.1.351 and B.1.1.7 variants. Because no samples from the day 14 peak response were available, repertoires could be characterized only after the peak T cell response. After two AZD1222 doses, spike-specific TCR breadth and depth were significantly higher than at day 0 and than in MenACWY recipients.

The CDR3 regions of human TCRbeta chains were analyzed by immunosequencing. As for the original processing: TCRs in the repertoires were compared against a reference library of SARS-CoV-2-specific TCRs that had been generated with the MIRA antigen-specificity platform. Breadth was defined as the fraction of unique TCRs that were SARS-CoV-2-associated, and depth was defined as the fraction of total T cells that were SARS-CoV-2-associated. Using the MIRA data, each spike-specific TCR was mapped to the spike region that the TCR reacts to and placed in a CD4 or CD8 class. Log10-transformed breadth and depth values were compared by one-way ANOVA with Sidak's multiple comparisons tests. This is the immuneACCESS table as TCRdb keeps it, with only in-frame sequences that have V and J called. A part of the clones is gone; compared with another copy, unresolved V genes explain less than half, and the rest is unexplained. That table gives V, J and clone size, and the DNA gave D and trimming. The sample table contains 96,000 or so clones; only one count was recorded for around 89% of them. Jointly, the top ten make up 1.5% to 2% of the sample.

The sequencing used peripheral blood, collected on day 0 of AZD1222 vaccination. This TCR was recovered from an adult in good health.

The CDR3 reads as follows: CASSLGTTNEKLFF. The sequenced DNA: TGTGCCAGTAGTCTGGGAACAACTAATGAAAAACTGTTTTTT. The chain is encoded by TRBV19 joined to TRBJ1-4, with no reliable assignment of the D segment. Its CDR3 holds 14 amino acids, cysteine through phenylalanine. Only the CDR3 part of the read is kept: 42 bases, read in frame from the first base. The germline V gene (reference sequence) specifies LNHDA as CDR1 and SQIVND as CDR2. The germline ends are 7 bases apart after V is trimmed by 5 bases and J by 0 bases.